Shown below are 4 T cell receptor beta chains from a single sample sequenced in a study of beta chain features in type 1 diabetes (dated by TCRdb to about 2018). Broad study findings and their caveats: In all four CD4+ subsets, TCRB CDR3 length was moderately but significantly shorter in type 1 diabetes patients.

Library generation was performed with the immunoSEQ multiplex PCR assay. The High Capacity cDNA Reverse Transcription Kit was used to reverse transcribe all of the isolated RNA, meaning that expressed TCRB transcripts were what got sequenced. What TCRdb holds here is the immuneACCESS table cut down to in-frame rearrangements. Part of the clones is not present; checked against another copy, under half of the missing clones reflect an unresolved V gene, and the others are unexplained. A total of about 250,000 clones appear in this sample, approximately 10% of them only once. The ten largest make up approximately 0.015% of the sample. Their specific antigens are unknown. The sequencing input was naive CD4+ T cells from blood. The cell subset or site label for this specimen denotes: true naive CD4+ T cells. These receptors originate from a man aged 25 to 40 with type 1 diabetes.

In its sample, this clone was seen a few times. This sequence joins TRBV30 and TRBJ2-1; 8 bases map to TRBD2. Unmatched junction bases numbered 6, after V lost 0 bases and J lost 5 bases. CDR1 and CDR2 from the germline V gene are GTSNPN and SVGIG (reference sequence). This CDR3 has 15 residues. In nucleotides, the CDR3 is TGTGCCTGGAGTGTTGGGTTAGCGGGGAACAATGAGCAGTTCTTC. As protein: CAWSVGLAGNNEQFF.

V usage is TRBV10-3 and J usage is TRBJ1-5, with 9 bases identical to TRBD1. Germline assignment: CDR1 ENHRY and CDR2 SYGVKD. The CDR3 is 16 residues long. The V gene end was trimmed by 4 bases and the J gene end by 2 bases; junction bases not matched to a gene: 6. The CDR3: CAISVGTGIGNQPQHF. DNA for the CDR3: TGTGCCATCAGTGTCGGGACAGGGATAGGCAATCAGCCCCAGCATTTT.

The rearrangement joins TRBV19 to TRBJ1-1, with D maybe TRBD1 (6 bases). V dropped 3 bases and J dropped 11 bases, with 13 bases sitting between them. There are 12 residues in the CDR3. From germline, CDR1 is LNHDA and CDR2 SQIVND (reference sequence). The CDR3, as DNA: TGTGCCAGTAGTATTGCTCAGGGGAACGCTTTCTTT. As protein: CASSIAQGNAFF.

This clone turned up a few times. The chain employs TRBV30 and TRBJ1-5; TRBD1 is a possible D gene (5 bases). The germline gives CDR1 GTSNPN, CDR2 SVGIG (reference sequence). Trimming removed 5 bases at V and 4 bases at J, with 12 bases between. The CDR3 runs 13 residues. CDR3 in amino acids: CAWDGGLNQPQHF. CDR3 nucleotides: TGTGCCTGGGACGGGGGGTTAAATCAGCCCCAGCATTTT.